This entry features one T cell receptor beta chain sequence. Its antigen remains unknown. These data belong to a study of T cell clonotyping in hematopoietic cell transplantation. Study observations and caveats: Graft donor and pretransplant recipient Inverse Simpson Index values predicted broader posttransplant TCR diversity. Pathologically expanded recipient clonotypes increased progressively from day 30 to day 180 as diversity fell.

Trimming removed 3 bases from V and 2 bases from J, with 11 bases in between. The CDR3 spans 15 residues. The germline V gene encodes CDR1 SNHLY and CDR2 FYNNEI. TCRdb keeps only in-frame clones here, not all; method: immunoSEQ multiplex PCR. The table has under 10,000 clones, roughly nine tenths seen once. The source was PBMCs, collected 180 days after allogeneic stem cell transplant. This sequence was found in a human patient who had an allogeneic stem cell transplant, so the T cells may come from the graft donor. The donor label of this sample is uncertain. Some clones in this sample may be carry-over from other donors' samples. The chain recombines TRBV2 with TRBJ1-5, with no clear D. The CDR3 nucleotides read TGTGCCAGCAGTGACCAGGCTGTGGGCAATCAGCCCCAGCATTTT. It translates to CASSDQAVGNQPQHF. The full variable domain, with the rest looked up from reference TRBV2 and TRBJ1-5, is EPEVTQTPSHQVTQMGQEVILRCVPISNHLYFYWYRQILGQKVEFLVSFYNNEISEKSEIFDDQFSVERPDGSNFTLKIRSTKLEDSAMYFCASSDQAVGNQPQHFGDGTRLSIL.